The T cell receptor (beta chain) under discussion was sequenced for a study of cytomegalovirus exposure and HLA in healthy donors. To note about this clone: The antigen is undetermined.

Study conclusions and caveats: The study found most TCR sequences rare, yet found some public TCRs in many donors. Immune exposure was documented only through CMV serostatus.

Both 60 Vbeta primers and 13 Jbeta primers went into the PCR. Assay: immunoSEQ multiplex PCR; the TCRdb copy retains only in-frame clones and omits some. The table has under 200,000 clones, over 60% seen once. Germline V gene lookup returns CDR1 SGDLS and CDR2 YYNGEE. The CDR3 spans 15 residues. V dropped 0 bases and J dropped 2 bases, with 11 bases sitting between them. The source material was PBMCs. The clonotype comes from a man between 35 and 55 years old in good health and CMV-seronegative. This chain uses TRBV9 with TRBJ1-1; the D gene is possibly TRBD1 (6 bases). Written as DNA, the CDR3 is TGTGCCAGCAGCGTAGGGCACAGGGATAACACTGAAGCTTTCTTT. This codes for CASSVGHRDNTEAFF.